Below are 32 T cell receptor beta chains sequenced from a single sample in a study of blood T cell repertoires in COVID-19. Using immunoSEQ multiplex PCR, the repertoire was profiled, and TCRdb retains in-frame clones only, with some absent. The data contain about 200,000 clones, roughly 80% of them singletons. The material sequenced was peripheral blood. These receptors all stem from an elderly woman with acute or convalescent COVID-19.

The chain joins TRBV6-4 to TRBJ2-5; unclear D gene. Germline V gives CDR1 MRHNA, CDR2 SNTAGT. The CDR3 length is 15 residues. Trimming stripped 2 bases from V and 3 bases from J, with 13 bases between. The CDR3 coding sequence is TGTGCCAGCAGTGACCCCACAGCTACCAAAGAGACCCAGTACTTC. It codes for CASSDPTATKETQYF.

CDR3 region: CASRGLAASYEQYF. CDR3 coding DNA: TGTGCCAGCAGAGGACTAGCGGCCTCCTACGAGCAGTACTTC. The chain has TRBV2 and TRBJ2-7; 10 nucleotides agree with TRBD2. V was pared by 6 bases and J by 0 bases, with 2 bases of the junction left unmatched. Looked up from germline, CDR1 is SNHLY and CDR2 is FYNNEI. The CDR3 consists of 14 residues.

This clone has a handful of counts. CDR3 DNA sequence: TGCGCCAGCAGTGAGAACGGTAGCAATCAGCCCCAGCATTTT. Translation gives CASSENGSNQPQHF. J is TRBJ1-5 and V is TRBV10-2; no definite D call. This CDR3 is 14 amino acids long. The V end lost 2 bases, the J end lost 0 bases, and 5 bases lay between the germline ends. Germline-derived CDR1 and CDR2 are WSHSY and SAAADI.

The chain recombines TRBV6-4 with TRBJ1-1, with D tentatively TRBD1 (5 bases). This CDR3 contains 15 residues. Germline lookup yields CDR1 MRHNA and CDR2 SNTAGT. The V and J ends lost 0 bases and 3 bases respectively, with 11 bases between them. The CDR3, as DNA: TGTGCCAGCAGTGACTCGGGGGGAATTGACACTGAAGCTTTCTTT. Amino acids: CASSDSGGIDTEAFF.

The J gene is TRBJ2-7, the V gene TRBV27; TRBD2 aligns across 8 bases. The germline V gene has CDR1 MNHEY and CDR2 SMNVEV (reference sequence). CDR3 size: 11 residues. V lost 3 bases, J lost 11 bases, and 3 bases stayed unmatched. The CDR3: CASSFGTREYF. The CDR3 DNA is TGTGCCAGCAGTTTCGGGACTAGAGAGTACTTC.

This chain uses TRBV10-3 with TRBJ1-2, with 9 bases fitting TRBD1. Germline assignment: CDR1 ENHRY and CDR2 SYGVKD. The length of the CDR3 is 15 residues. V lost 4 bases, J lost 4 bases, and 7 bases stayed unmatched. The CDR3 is CAISGQGDPGYGYTF. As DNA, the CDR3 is TGTGCCATCAGTGGACAGGGGGATCCTGGCTATGGCTACACCTTC.

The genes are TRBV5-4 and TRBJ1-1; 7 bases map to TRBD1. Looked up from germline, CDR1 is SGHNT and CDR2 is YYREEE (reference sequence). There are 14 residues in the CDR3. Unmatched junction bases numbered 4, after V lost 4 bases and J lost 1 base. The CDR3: CASSLGQPNTEAFF. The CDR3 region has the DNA TGTGCCAGCAGCCTGGGACAGCCGAACACTGAAGCTTTCTTT.

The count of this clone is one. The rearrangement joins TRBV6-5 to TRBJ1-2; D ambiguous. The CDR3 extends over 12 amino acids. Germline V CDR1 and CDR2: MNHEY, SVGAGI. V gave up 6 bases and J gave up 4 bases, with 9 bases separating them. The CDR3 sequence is CASSGALYGYTF. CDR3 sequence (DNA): TGTGCCAGCAGCGGAGCTCTCTATGGCTACACCTTC.

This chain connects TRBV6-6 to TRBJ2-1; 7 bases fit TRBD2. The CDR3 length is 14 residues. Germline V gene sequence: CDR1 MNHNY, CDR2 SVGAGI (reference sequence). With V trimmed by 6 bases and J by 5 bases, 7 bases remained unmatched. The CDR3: CASSYPSGDNEQFF. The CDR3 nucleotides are TGTGCCAGCAGCTACCCTAGCGGCGACAATGAGCAGTTCTTC.

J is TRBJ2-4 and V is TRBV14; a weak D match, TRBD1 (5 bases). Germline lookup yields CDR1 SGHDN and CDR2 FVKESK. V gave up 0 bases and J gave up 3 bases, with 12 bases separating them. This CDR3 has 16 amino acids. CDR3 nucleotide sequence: TGTGCCAGCAGCCAAGACGTGGGGCTTGGCAAAAACATTCAGTACTTC. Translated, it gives CASSQDVGLGKNIQYF.

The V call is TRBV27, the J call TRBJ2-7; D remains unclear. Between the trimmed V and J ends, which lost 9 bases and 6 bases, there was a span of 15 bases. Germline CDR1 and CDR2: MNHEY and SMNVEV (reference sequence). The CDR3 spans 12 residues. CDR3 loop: CASRYLESEQYF. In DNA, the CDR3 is TGTGCCAGTCGGTACCTAGAGTCCGAGCAGTACTTC.

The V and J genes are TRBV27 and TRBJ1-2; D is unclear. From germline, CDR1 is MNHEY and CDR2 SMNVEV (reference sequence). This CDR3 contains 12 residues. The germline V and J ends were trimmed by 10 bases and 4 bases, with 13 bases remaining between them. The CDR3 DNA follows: TGTGCCACCCCGCCAGATTCCTATGGCTACACCTTC. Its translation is CATPPDSYGYTF.

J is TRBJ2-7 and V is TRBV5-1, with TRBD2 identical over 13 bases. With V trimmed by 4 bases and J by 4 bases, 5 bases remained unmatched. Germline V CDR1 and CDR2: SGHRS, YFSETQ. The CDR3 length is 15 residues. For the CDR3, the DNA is TGCGCCAGCAGCCGGATGACTAGCGGGGGGTACGAGCAGTACTTC. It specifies CASSRMTSGGYEQYF.

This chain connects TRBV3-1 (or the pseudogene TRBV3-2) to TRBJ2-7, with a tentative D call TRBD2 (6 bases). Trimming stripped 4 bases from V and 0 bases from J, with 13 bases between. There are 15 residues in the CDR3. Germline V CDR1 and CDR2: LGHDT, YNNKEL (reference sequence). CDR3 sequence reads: CASSRGDLSSYEQYF. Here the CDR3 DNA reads TGTGCCAGCAGCCGGGGGGACTTGAGCTCCTACGAGCAGTACTTC.

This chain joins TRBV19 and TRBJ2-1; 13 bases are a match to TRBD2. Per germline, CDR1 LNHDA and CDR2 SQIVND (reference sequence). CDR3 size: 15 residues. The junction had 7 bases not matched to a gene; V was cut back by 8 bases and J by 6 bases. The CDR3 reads CASGTSGRAPNEQFF. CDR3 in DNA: TGTGCCAGTGGCACTAGCGGGAGGGCGCCCAATGAGCAGTTCTTC.

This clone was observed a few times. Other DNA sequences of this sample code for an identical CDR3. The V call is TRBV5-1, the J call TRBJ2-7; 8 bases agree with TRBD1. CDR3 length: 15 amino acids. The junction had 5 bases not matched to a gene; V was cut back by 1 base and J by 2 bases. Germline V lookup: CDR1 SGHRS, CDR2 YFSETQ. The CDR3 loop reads CASSLQGQGTYEQYF. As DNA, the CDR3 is TGCGCCAGCAGCTTGCAAGGACAGGGCACCTACGAGCAGTACTTC.

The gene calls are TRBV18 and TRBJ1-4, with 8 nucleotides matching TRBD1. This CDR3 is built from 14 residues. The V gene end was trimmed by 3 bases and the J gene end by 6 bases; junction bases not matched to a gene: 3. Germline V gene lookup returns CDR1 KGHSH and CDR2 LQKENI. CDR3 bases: TGTGCCAGCTCACCGGACAGGGCGGATGAAAAACTGTTTTTT. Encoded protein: CASSPDRADEKLFF.

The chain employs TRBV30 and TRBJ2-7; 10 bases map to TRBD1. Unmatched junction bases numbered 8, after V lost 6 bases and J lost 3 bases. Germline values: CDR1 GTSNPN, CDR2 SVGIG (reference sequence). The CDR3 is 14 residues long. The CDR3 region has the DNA TGTGCCTGTGTCCGGGACAGGGGAATCTACGAGCAGTACTTC. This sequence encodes CACVRDRGIYEQYF. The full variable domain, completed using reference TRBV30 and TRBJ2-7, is SQTIHQWPATLVQPVGSPLSLECTVEGTSNPNLYWYRQAAGRGLQLLFYSVGIGQISSEVPQNLSASRPQDRQFILSSKKLLLSDSGFYLCACVRDRGIYEQYFGPGTRLTVT.

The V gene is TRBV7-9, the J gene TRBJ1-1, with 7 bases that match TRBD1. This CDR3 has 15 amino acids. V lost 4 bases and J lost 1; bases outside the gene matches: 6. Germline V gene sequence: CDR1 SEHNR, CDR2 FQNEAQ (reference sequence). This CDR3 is CASSSTGVGNTEAFF. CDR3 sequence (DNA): TGTGCCAGCAGCTCCACAGGGGTAGGGAACACTGAAGCTTTCTTT.

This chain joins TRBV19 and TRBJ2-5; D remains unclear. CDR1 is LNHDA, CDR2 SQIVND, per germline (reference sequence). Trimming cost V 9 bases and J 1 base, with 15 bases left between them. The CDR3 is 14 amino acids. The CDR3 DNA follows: TGTGCCAGCAATCTAAACCCTCTCCAAGAGACCCAGTACTTC. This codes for CASNLNPLQETQYF.

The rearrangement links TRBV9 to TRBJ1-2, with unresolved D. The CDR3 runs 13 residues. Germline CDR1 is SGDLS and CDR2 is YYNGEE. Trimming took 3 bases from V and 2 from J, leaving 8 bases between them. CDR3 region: CASSGLSNYGYTF. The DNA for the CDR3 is TGTGCCAGCAGCGGACTCAGCAACTATGGCTACACCTTC.

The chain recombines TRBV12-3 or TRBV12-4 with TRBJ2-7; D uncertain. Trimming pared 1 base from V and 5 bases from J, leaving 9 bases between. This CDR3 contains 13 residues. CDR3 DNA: TGTGCCAGCAGTTTAGTTAGAGATGACGAGCAGTACTTC. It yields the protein CASSLVRDDEQYF.

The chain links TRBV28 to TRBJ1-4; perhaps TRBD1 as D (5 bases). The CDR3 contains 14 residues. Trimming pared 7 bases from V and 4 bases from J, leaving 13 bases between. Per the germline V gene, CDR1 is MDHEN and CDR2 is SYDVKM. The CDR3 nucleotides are TGTGCCAGCATCCCGCACGGGGGTAATGAAAAACTGTTTTTT. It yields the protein CASIPHGGNEKLFF. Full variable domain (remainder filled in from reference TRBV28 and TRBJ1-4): DVKVTQSSRYLVKRTGEKVFLECVQDMDHENMFWYRQDPGLGLRLIYFSYDVKMKEKGDIPEGYSVSREKKERFSLILESASTNQTSMYLCASIPHGGNEKLFFGSGTQLSVL.

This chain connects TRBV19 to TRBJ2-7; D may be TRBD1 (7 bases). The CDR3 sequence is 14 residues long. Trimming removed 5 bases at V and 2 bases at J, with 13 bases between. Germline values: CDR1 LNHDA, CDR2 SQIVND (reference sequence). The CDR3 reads CASSPARGAYEQYF. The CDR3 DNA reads TGTGCCAGTAGTCCCGCCAGGGGGGCCTACGAGCAGTACTTC.

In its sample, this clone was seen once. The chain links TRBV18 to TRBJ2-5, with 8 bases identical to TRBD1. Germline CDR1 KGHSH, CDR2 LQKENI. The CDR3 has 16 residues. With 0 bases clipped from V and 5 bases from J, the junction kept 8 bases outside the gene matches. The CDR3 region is CASSPPAAGGRETQYF. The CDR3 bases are TGTGCCAGCTCACCACCGGCGGCAGGGGGCCGGGAGACCCAGTACTTC.

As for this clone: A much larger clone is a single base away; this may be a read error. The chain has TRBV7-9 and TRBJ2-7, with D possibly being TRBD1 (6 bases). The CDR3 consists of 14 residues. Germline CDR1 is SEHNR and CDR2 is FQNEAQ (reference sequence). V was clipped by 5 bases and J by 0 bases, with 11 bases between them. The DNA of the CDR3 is TGTGCCAGCAGCCGAACAGGGAGCTCCTACGAGCAGTACTTC. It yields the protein CASSRTGSSYEQYF.

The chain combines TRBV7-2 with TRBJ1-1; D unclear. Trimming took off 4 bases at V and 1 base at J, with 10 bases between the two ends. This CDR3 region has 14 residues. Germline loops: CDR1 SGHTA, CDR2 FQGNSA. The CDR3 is CASSSRTANTEAFF. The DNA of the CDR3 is TGTGCCAGCAGCTCAAGGACTGCGAACACTGAAGCTTTCTTT.

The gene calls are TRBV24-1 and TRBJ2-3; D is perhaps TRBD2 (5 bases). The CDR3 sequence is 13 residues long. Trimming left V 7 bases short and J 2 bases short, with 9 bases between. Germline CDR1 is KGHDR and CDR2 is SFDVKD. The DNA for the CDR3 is TGTGCCACCAGGGACTCATCCACAGATACGCAGTATTTT. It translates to CATRDSSTDTQYF.

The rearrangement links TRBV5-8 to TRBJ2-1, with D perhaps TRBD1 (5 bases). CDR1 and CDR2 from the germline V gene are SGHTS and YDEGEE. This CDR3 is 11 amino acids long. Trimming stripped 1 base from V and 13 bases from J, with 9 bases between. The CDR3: CASSLWGSQFF. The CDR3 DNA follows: TGTGCCAGCAGCTTGTGGGGCTCCCAGTTCTTC.

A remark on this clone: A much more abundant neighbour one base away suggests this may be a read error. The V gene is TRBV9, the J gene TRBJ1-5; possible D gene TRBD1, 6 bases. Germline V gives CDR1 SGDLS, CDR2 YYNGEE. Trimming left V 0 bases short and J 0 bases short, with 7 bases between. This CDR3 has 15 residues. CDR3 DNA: TGTGCCAGCAGCGTAGGGGACACTAGCAATCAGCCCCAGCATTTT. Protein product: CASSVGDTSNQPQHF.

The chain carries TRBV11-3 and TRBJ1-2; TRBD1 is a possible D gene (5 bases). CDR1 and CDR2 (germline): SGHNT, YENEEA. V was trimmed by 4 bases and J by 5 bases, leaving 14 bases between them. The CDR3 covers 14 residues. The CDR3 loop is CASSSPGLKYGYTF. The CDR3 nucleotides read TGTGCCAGCAGCTCGCCAGGGCTAAAATATGGCTACACCTTC.

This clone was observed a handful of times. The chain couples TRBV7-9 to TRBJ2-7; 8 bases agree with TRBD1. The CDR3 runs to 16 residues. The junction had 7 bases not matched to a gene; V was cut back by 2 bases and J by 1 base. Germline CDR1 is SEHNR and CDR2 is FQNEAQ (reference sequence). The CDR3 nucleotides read TGTGCCAGCAGCTTAACTGACAGGGGTTCGTCCTACGAGCAGTACTTC. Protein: CASSLTDRGSSYEQYF.